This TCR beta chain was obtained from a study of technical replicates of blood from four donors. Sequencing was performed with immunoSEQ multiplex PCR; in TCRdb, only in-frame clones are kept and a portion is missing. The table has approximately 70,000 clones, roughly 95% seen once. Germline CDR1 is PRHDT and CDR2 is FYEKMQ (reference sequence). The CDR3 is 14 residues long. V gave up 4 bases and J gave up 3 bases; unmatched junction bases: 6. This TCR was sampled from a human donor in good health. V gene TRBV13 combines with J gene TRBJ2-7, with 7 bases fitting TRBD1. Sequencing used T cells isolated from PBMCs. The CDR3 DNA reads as TGTGCCAGCAGCTCCCTGGGACAGCTCTACGAGCAGTACTTC. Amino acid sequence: CASSSLGQLYEQYF.